The rows below give T cell receptor beta chains drawn from one sample of a study of response to subunit inactivated influenza vaccine. A single record per CDR3 protein comes from TCRdb applying MiXCR to the RT-PCR reads. The sample records around 790,000 distinct CDR3 sequences, less than 25% being singletons. The source material was PBMCs from blood, sampled about 5 days after vaccination. These TCRs come from a man between 50 and 59 years old who received an inactivated influenza vaccine. The CDR3 runs from the conserved cysteine through the conserved F or W. A D gene is named only where the DNA matches it firmly. Expanded clones get a size class; other rows say once, few or many, or leave the size out.

J	length	size	D	V	DNA	CDR3
TRBJ2-2	18	.	TRBD2	TRBV6-2/TRBV6-3	TGTGCCAGCCAGGGGGATTCGGGACTAGCGGGATGGACCGGGGAGCTGTTTTTT	CASQGDSGLAGWTGELFF
TRBJ2-7	15	few	.	TRBV20-1	TGCAGTGCTAGAGATCGGAGTCAGGGAAAACCCGAGCAGTACTTC	CSARDRSQGKPEQYF
TRBJ1-1	16	few	.	TRBV7-2	TGTGCCAGCAGCTTATCGGGGGGCAGATCCAACACTGAAGCTTTCTTT	CASSLSGGRSNTEAFF
TRBJ2-1	17	.	.	TRBV7-9	TGTGCCAGCAGCTTAGGCGGTCTCGTTAGCTCCTACAATGAGCAGTTCTTC	CASSLGGLVSSYNEQFF
TRBJ2-3	16	.	TRBD2	TRBV12-3/TRBV12-4	TGTGCCAGCAGTTACCCCGAGCGGGAGGGCATAAATACGCAGTATTTT	CASSYPEREGINTQYF
TRBJ2-7	14	once	.	TRBV28	TGTGCCAGCCTAGGGATGAAGATCTCCTACGAGCAGTACTTC	CASLGMKISYEQYF
TRBJ1-1	18	.	.	TRBV6-2/TRBV6-3	TGTGCCAGCAGTTACTTGATTGGTCTTGAGGAGTTGAACACTGAAGCTTTCTTT	CASSYLIGLEELNTEAFF
TRBJ2-7	14	few	TRBD2	TRBV20-1	TGCAGTGCTAGTTCGGTAGCGGGAGGGTACGAGCAGTACTTC	CSASSVAGGYEQYF
TRBJ2-2	15	.	.	TRBV20-1	TGCAGTGCTAGCCCGGGACTGGGAAGGACCGGGGAGCTGTTTTTT	CSASPGLGRTGELFF
TRBJ2-1	17	once	TRBD1	TRBV12-3/TRBV12-4	TGTGCCAGCAGTTTAGGGTTCAGGGGGAGCTCCTACAATGAGCAGTTCTTC	CASSLGFRGSSYNEQFF
TRBJ2-1	17	.	.	TRBV5-5	TGTGCCAGCATCCGGGGTTTGGGGGGCGCGGGGTACAATGAGCAGTTCTTC	CASIRGLGGAGYNEQFF
TRBJ2-1	15	.	TRBD2	TRBV4-3	TGCGCCAGCAGCGGGGGACTAGCGGGACGCAATGAGCAGTTCTTC	CASSGGLAGRNEQFF
TRBJ1-2	16	few	.	TRBV12-3/TRBV12-4	TGTGCCAGCAGGGCTGGGGTGGCCAGGATAGACTATGGCTACACCTTC	CASRAGVARIDYGYTF
TRBJ1-2	15	once	TRBD1	TRBV15	TGTGCCACCAGCAGAGATAAGGGACAGACCTATGGCTACACCTTC	CATSRDKGQTYGYTF